Listed below are T cell receptor beta chains from one sample, sequenced in a study of cytomegalovirus exposure and HLA in healthy donors. Libraries were prepared by immunoSEQ multiplex PCR; TCRdb keeps only in-frame clonotypes and omits some of them. This sample has roughly 120,000 clones, with around 75% found just once. The sequencing input was PBMCs. The receptors stem from a woman aged 18-29 years in good health and CMV-seronegative. The CDR3 runs from the conserved cysteine through the conserved F or W. Each record gives: CDR3 protein, CDR3 DNA, V gene, D gene, J gene, clone size. The D gene is left open where the match is weak. Only part of the rows carry a size: once, few, many, or a class if the clone is expanded.

CDR3: CASSDSGLGYGYTF; DNA: TGTGCCAGCAGTGATTCGGGTCTAGGCTATGGCTACACCTTC; V: TRBV6-1; D: -; J: TRBJ1-2; size: medium-sized
CDR3: CASSDRRDTEAFF; DNA: TGTGCCAGCAGTGATAGGAGAGACACTGAAGCTTTCTTT; V: TRBV6-1; D: -; J: TRBJ1-1; size: few
CDR3: CASSYFGIPGEPQHF; DNA: TGTGCCAGCAGTTACTTCGGGATCCCTGGGGAGCCCCAGCATTTT; V: TRBV6-5; D: -; J: TRBJ1-5; size: -
CDR3: CASSFTGGSGNTIYF; DNA: TGTGCCAGCAGCTTTACGGGGGGCTCTGGAAACACCATATATTTT; V: TRBV11-2; D: -; J: TRBJ1-3; size: -
CDR3: CASKAPTAYEQYF; DNA: TGTGCCAGCAAAGCCCCGACAGCCTACGAGCAGTACTTC; V: TRBV2; D: -; J: TRBJ2-7; size: -
CDR3: CASSQGERHSCEQFF; DNA: TGTGCCAGCAGCCAAGGTGAGCGGCACTCGTGTGAGCAGTTCTTC; V: TRBV4-2; D: -; J: TRBJ2-1; size: -
CDR3: CASSTTPGEAFF; DNA: TGTGCCAGTAGTACGACACCCGGTGAAGCTTTCTTT; V: TRBV19; D: -; J: TRBJ1-1; size: few
CDR3: CASSQEAQGNTEAFF; DNA: TGCGCCAGCAGCCAAGAAGCACAGGGGAACACTGAAGCTTTCTTT; V: TRBV4-1; D: -; J: TRBJ1-1; size: -
CDR3: CASSFKDRNQPQHF; DNA: TGTGCCAGCAGCTTCAAGGACAGAAATCAGCCCCAGCATTTT; V: TRBV13; D: -; J: TRBJ1-5; size: -
CDR3: CASSEWDRATDTQYF; DNA: TGTGCCAGCAGCGAGTGGGACAGGGCCACAGATACGCAGTATTTT; V: TRBV6-4; D: TRBD1; J: TRBJ2-3; size: -
CDR3: CASSQALAGSEAFF; DNA: TGTGCCAGCAGCCAAGCCCTCGCGGGCAGTGAAGCTTTCTTT; V: TRBV14; D: -; J: TRBJ1-1; size: -
CDR3: CASSPRTGGGGQPQHF; DNA: TGTGCCAGCAGTCCTCGGACAGGGGGCGGGGGTCAGCCCCAGCATTTT; V: TRBV28; D: TRBD1; J: TRBJ1-5; size: -